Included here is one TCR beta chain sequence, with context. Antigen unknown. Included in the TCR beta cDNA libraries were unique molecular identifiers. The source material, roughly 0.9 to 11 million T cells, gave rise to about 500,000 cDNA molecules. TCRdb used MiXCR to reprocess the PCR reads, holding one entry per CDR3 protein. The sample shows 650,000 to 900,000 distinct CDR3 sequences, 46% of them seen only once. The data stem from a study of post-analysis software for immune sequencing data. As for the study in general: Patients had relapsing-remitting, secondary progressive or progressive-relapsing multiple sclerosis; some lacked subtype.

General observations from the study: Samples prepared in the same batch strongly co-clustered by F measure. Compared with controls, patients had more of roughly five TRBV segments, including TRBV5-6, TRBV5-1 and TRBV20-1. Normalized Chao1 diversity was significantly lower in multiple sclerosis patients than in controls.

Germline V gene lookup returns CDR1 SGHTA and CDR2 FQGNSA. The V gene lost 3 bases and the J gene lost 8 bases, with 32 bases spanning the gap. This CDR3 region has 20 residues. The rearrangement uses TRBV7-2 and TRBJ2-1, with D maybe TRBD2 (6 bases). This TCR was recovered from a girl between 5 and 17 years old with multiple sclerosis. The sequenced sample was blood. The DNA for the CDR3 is TGTGCCAGCAGCTTCAATATCCACCGTCGACTCCGGGGAGGCAGCGATGAGCAGTTCTTC. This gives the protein CASSFNIHRRLRGGSDEQFF.